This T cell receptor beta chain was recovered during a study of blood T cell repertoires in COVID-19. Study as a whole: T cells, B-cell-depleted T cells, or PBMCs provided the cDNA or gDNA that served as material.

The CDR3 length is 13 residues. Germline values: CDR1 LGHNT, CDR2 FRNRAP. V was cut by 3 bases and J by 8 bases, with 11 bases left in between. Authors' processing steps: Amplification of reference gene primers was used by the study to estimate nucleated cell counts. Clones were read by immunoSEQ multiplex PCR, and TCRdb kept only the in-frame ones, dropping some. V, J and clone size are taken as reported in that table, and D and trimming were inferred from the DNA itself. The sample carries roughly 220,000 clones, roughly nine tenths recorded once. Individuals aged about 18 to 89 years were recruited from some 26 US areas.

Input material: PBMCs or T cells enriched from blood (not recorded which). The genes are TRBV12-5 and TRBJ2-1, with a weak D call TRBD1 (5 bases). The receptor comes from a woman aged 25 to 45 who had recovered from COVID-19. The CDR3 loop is CASGLGQGYEQFF. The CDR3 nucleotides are TGTGCTAGTGGTTTAGGACAAGGCTATGAGCAGTTCTTC.